These T cell receptor beta chains were read from a single sample in a study of PD-1 blockade in classical Hodgkin lymphoma. The protocol was immunoSEQ multiplex PCR, while the TCRdb copy is restricted to in-frame clones and leaves out a portion. Of some 16,000 clones in the sample, approximately 68% are singletons; the top ten hold about 9%. This specimen consisted of peripheral blood mononuclear cells (PBMCs), obtained before the second cycle of nivolumab. The receptors derive from a human donor with classical Hodgkin lymphoma. The CDR3 runs from the conserved cysteine through the conserved F or W. Some rows mark clone size as missing; the rest say once, few, many or name a class of expanded clone.

>14|TRBV6-5|NA|TRBJ2-7
CAISPSGQGYEQYF
>15|TRBV5-8|NA|TRBJ2-2
CASSLERWNTGELFF
>16|TRBV4-1|NA|TRBJ2-3
CASSRILAGGRDTQYF
>16|TRBV5-6|NA|TRBJ2-1
CASSLVASGRAGEQFF
>12|TRBV29-1|few|TRBJ2-7
CSVEAGSYEQYF
>11|TRBV11-2|NA|TRBJ2-1
CASSLQGEQFF
>13|TRBV5-4|NA|TRBJ2-7
CASSLRGNYEQYF
>11|TRBV29-1|NA|TRBJ2-1
CSALSFGEQFF
>17|TRBV27|medium-sized|TRBJ2-3
CASSLYGETGAPDTQYF
>15|TRBV28|NA|TRBJ2-1
CASSSHRDSYNEQFF
>14|TRBV13|NA|TRBJ1-2
CASSLGAGPYGYTF
>16|TRBV7-9|NA|TRBJ2-3
CASSLMQGAATDTQYF
>18|TRBV5-1|once|TRBJ2-7
CASSAGLAGVYGSYEQYF
>15|TRBV7-9|NA|TRBJ2-1
CASSLTSGSANEQFF
>17|TRBV18|NA|TRBJ2-3
CASSPRRTSRSTDTQYF
>15|TRBV27|NA|TRBJ2-5
CASRPLDRDGETQYF
>13|TRBV27|NA|TRBJ2-1
CASSLSTGYEQFF
>15|TRBV6-1|NA|TRBJ2-2
CASTPADTNTGELFF
>14|TRBV28|NA|TRBJ2-7
CASNEGHSTYEQYF
>16|TRBV28|NA|TRBJ2-5
CASSPRGAGGQETQYF
>16|TRBV27|once|TRBJ2-7
CASSPRGLAGGYEQYF
>13|TRBV27|NA|TRBJ1-1
CASSLVLYTEAFF
>13|TRBV6-5|NA|TRBJ2-7
CASSVVGAYEQYF
>15|TRBV7-9|NA|TRBJ1-2
CASSLMGKRNYGYTF
>13|TRBV7-9|NA|TRBJ2-7
CASSGDRGSEQYF
>12|TRBV11-2|NA|TRBJ2-7
CASSLEGYEQYF
>19|TRBV7-6|NA|TRBJ1-4
CASSLVIPTTPVGFEKLFF
>11|TRBV20-1|few|TRBJ2-1
CSASLDTEQFF
>12|TRBV30|once|TRBJ1-2
CAWRPPGGGYTF
>14|TRBV7-2|few|TRBJ2-2
CASSLGFEGGELFF
>12|TRBV7-2|NA|TRBJ1-1
CASSLGPTEAFF
>12|TRBV30|NA|TRBJ2-3
CAWSVGGDTQYF
>14|TRBV5-3|NA|TRBJ1-5
CASSPGGGNQPQHF
>15|TRBV9|NA|TRBJ2-2
CATAPTGGAPGELFF
>15|TRBV18|NA|TRBJ2-7
CASSPAGQGGDEQYF
>15|TRBV11-2|NA|TRBJ1-2
CASSVQGESNYGYTF
>12|TRBV30|NA|TRBJ2-1
CAWSVQYNEQFF
>13|TRBV6-5|NA|TRBJ2-5
CASSYGGSETQYF
>13|TRBV5-4|NA|TRBJ1-2
CASSLGRDYGYTF
>19|TRBV12-5|NA|TRBJ2-3
CASGLGRTAGAASTDTQYF
>14|TRBV11-2|NA|TRBJ2-1
CASSLRRSANEQFF
>15|TRBV6-5|few|TRBJ1-1
CASSYSFLGGTEAFF
>17|TRBV7-8|NA|TRBJ2-7
CASSSSGGLAGVHEQYF
>16|TRBV15|NA|TRBJ1-3
CATSKNRGSSGNTIYF
>14|TRBV2|few|TRBJ1-1
CASRAGQGFTEAFF
>16|TRBV5-4|NA|TRBJ2-1
CASSPNPQSSYNEQFF
>17|TRBV4-2|NA|TRBJ2-1
CASSQDNSWGSYNEQFF
>14|TRBV30|NA|TRBJ2-7
CAWMGFRGGYEQYF
>14|TRBV5-8|NA|NA
CASSLTRGAYEQYF